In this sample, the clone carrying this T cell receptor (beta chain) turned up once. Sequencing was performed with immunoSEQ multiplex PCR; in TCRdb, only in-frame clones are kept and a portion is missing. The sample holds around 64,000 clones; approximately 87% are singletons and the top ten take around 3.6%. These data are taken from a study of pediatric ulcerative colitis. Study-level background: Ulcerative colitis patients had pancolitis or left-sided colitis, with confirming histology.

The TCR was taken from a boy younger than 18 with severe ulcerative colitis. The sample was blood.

The DNA for the CDR3 is TGTGCCAGCAGTTTTACAGGGTCAGACTACAATGAGCAGTTCTTC. Encoded protein: CASSFTGSDYNEQFF. The chain recombines TRBV27 with TRBJ2-1; possible D gene TRBD1, 6 bases. V gave up 3 bases and J gave up 3 bases, with 12 bases separating them. CDR1 and CDR2 from the germline V gene are MNHEY and SMNVEV (reference sequence). The CDR3 consists of 15 residues.